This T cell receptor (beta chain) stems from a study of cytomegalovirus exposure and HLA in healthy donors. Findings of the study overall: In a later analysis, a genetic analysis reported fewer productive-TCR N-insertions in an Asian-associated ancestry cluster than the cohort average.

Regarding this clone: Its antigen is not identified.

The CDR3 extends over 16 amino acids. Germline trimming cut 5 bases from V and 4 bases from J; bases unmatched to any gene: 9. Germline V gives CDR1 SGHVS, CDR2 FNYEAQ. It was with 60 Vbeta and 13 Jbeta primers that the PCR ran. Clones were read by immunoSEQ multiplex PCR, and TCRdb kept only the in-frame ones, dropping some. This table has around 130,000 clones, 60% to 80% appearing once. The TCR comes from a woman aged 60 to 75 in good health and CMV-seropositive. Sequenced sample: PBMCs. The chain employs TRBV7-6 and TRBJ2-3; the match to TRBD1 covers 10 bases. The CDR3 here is CASSPRQGASADTQYF. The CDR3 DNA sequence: TGTGCCAGCAGCCCCCGACAGGGGGCAAGCGCAGATACGCAGTATTTT.